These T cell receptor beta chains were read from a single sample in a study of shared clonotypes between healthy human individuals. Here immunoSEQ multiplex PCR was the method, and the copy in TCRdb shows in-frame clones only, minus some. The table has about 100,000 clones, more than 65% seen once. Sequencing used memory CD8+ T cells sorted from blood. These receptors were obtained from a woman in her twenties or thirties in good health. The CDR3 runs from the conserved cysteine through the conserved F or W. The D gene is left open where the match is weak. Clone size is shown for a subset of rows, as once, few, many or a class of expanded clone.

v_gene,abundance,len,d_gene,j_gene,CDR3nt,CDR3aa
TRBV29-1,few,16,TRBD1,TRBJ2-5,TGCAGCGTTGACGAAGTTACAGGGGCCCTAGTAGAGACCCAGTACTTC,CSVDEVTGALVETQYF
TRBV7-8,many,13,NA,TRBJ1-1,TGTGCCAGTAAGGGGGACATGGACACTGAAGCTTTCTTT,CASKGDMDTEAFF
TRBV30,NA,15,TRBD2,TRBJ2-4,TGTGCCTGGAGTCCCCTAGCGGGAGGGCCGGGCATTCAGTACTTC,CAWSPLAGGPGIQYF
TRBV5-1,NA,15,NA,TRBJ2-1,TGCGCCAGCAGCTTGGGTGACAGAGACTACAATGAGCAGTTCTTC,CASSLGDRDYNEQFF
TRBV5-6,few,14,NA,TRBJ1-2,TGTGCCAGCACCACCCCCCTCCTCGGGGGTGGCTACACCTTC,CASTTPLLGGGYTF
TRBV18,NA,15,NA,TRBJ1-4,TGTGCCAGCTCAATCCGGCTCGATGCCTACGAAAAACTGTTTTTT,CASSIRLDAYEKLFF
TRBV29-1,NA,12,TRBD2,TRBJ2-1,TGCAGCTGTGGCGGGGGGTACAATGAGCAGTTCTTC,CSCGGGYNEQFF
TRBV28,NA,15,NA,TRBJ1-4,TGTGCCAGCAGTGATATTTTGGACGGGGAAGAAAAACTGTTTTTT,CASSDILDGEEKLFF
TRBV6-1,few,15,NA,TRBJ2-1,TGTGCCAGCAGTGGTGATGGGGGCTCCTACAATGAGCAGTTCTTC,CASSGDGGSYNEQFF
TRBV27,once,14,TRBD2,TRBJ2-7,TGTGCCAGCAGTGGACTAGCGGGAGTCGACGAGCAGTACTTC,CASSGLAGVDEQYF
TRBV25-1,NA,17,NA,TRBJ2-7,TGTGCCAGCAGTGTCGACGGACAGACCCAAACACCCTACGAGCAGTACTTC,CASSVDGQTQTPYEQYF
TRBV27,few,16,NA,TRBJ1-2,TGTGCCAGCAGTTTATTATGGGGAGAGGGCGGACGAGGCTACACCTTC,CASSLLWGEGGRGYTF
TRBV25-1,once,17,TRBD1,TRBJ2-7,TGTGCCAGCAGTGGCTCAAATCCGGGACAGGGTTTCTACGAGCAGTACTTC,CASSGSNPGQGFYEQYF
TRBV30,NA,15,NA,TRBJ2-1,TGTGCCTGGAGTGTAGGGGCTATTACGGGCGGTGAGCAGTTCTTC,CAWSVGAITGGEQFF
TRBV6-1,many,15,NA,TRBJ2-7,TGTGCCAGCAGTGAAGCCCAGGAAGGATCCTACGAGCAGTACTTC,CASSEAQEGSYEQYF
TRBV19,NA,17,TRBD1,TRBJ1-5,TGTGCCAGTAGTACCACGCCCGGGGACAGGGGGAATCAGCCCCAGCATTTT,CASSTTPGDRGNQPQHF
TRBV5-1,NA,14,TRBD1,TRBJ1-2,TGCGCCAGCAGCTTCCCCGGGACAGGGGGGGTCTACACCTTC,CASSFPGTGGVYTF